The 18 T cell receptor beta chains below were found in one sample sequenced in a study of blood T cell repertoires in COVID-19. TCRdb's copy holds only in-frame clones and misses some; the assay was immunoSEQ multiplex PCR. This table has approximately 160,000 clones, under 95% appearing once. Sequencing input: peripheral blood. All receptors come from a man between 60 and 75 years old with active or convalescent COVID-19.

The gene calls are TRBV5-5 and TRBJ2-3; D remains unclear. In germline, CDR1 is SGHKS, CDR2 YYEKEE (reference sequence). Trimming left V 0 bases short and J 9 bases short, with 11 bases between. The CDR3 extends over 13 amino acids. CDR3 coding DNA: TGTGCCAGCAGCTTGGTGTCGGAGTCAACGCAGTATTTT. Its translation is CASSLVSESTQYF. The variable domain in full, with the rest retrieved from reference TRBV5-5 and TRBJ2-3, is DAGVTQSPTHLIKTRGQQVTLRCSPISGHKSVSWYQQVLGQGPQFIFQYYEKEERGRGNFPDRFSARQFPNYSSELNVNALLLGDSALYLCASSLVSESTQYFGPGTRLTVL.

This chain connects TRBV5-1 to TRBJ1-2; the match to TRBD1 covers 10 bases. V shed 5 bases, J shed 5 bases, and the junction held 12 bases outside the gene matches. The germline V gene has CDR1 SGHRS and CDR2 YFSETQ. There are 16 residues in the CDR3. CDR3: CASSPTGTGVVYGYTF. DNA for the CDR3: TGCGCCAGCAGTCCGACCGGGACAGGGGTAGTTTATGGCTACACCTTC. Using reference TRBV5-1 and TRBJ1-2 for the parts outside the CDR3, the full variable domain is KAGVTQTPRYLIKTRGQQVTLSCSPISGHRSVSWYQQTPGQGLQFLFEYFSETQRNKGNFPGRFSGRQFSNSRSEMNVSTLELGDSALYLCASSPTGTGVVYGYTFGSGTRLTVV.

V usage is TRBV10-3 and J usage is TRBJ1-5; TRBD1 might be the D (6 bases). The CDR3 runs 16 residues. CDR1 is ENHRY, CDR2 SYGVKD, per germline. Deletions cut 4 bases from V and 4 bases from J, with 17 bases between. The CDR3 region is CAISVGQGSENQPQHF. CDR3 DNA sequence: TGTGCCATCAGTGTGGGGCAGGGGTCCGAGAATCAGCCCCAGCATTTT.

This chain links TRBV4-1 with TRBJ2-7; no definite D call. Germline CDR1 reads MGHRA; CDR2 reads YSYEKL. The CDR3 totals 15 residues. V lost 0 bases, J lost 4 bases, and 13 bases lay in between. The DNA of the CDR3 is TGCGCCAGCAGCCAAGATATGCCTAGTCAGTACGAGCAGTACTTC. This translates into CASSQDMPSQYEQYF.

The J gene is TRBJ2-7, the V gene TRBV5-1, with TRBD2 identical over 13 bases. This CDR3 has 15 amino acids. V was clipped by 4 bases and J by 2 bases; unmatched bases: 3. The V gene's germline CDR1 is SGHRS and CDR2 YFSETQ. The CDR3 loop is CASSGTSGTTYEQYF. CDR3 DNA: TGCGCCAGCAGCGGGACTAGCGGGACCACCTACGAGCAGTACTTC. The whole variable domain, filled in from reference TRBV5-1 and TRBJ2-7, reads KAGVTQTPRYLIKTRGQQVTLSCSPISGHRSVSWYQQTPGQGLQFLFEYFSETQRNKGNFPGRFSGRQFSNSRSEMNVSTLELGDSALYLCASSGTSGTTYEQYFGPGTRLTVT.

The chain carries TRBV12-3 or TRBV12-4 and TRBJ1-2; TRBD1 agrees at 7 bases. The J segment lost 8 bases and the V segment lost 6 bases, leaving 9 bases of the junction unmatched. The CDR3 has 13 amino acids. This CDR3 reads CASRITGEGGYTF. CDR3 sequence (DNA): TGTGCCAGCAGGATAACAGGGGAAGGAGGCTACACCTTC.

There are a few counts of this clone. In DNA, the CDR3 is TGTGCCAGCAGTGAATCGAATCCAGCTAACTATGGCTACACCTTC. This sequence encodes CASSESNPANYGYTF. This rearrangement joins TRBV6-1 to TRBJ1-2; D gene ambiguous. CDR3 length: 15 residues. Germline V CDR1 and CDR2: MNHNS, SASEGT. With 2 bases removed from V and 0 bases from J, the gap between germline ends came to 10 bases.

The chain links TRBV4-1 to TRBJ1-1; 8 bases line up with TRBD1. Germline loops: CDR1 MGHRA, CDR2 YSYEKL. The ends lost 6 bases at V and 4 bases at J; junction bases unmatched: 13. The CDR3 covers 16 residues. The CDR3 spells CASRPIQGVVGTEAFF. For the CDR3, the DNA is TGCGCCAGCAGACCGATACAGGGGGTAGTCGGCACTGAAGCTTTCTTT.

This chain links TRBV27 with TRBJ1-3; D may be TRBD1 (5 bases). Germline CDR1 reads MNHEY; CDR2 reads SMNVEV (reference sequence). V lost 2 bases to trimming and J lost 2 bases, with 13 bases between them. The CDR3 is made up of 16 amino acids. This CDR3 reads CASSLDFGTTGNTIYF. The CDR3 region has the DNA TGTGCCAGCAGTTTAGATTTCGGGACTACTGGAAACACCATATATTTT.

This clone came up once. The V gene is TRBV12-5, the J gene TRBJ1-5, with a weak D call TRBD1 (6 bases). Germline V gene lookup returns CDR1 LGHNT and CDR2 FRNRAP. V lost 0 bases, J lost 1 base, and 16 bases lay in between. The CDR3 totals 18 residues. CDR3: CASGLVYWGGRSNQPQHF. CDR3 coding DNA: TGTGCTAGTGGTTTGGTATACTGGGGGGGCCGGAGCAATCAGCCCCAGCATTTT.

The V and J genes are TRBV30 and TRBJ1-5, with a possible D match to TRBD1 (5 bases). V was trimmed by 0 bases and J by 1 base, leaving 10 bases between them. Germline V CDR1 and CDR2: GTSNPN, SVGIG (reference sequence). This CDR3 is 15 amino acids long. In DNA, the CDR3 is TGTGCCTGGAGTGTTGGGGCGGCAAGCAATCAGCCCCAGCATTTT. It yields the protein CAWSVGAASNQPQHF.

The chain uses TRBV2 and TRBJ2-7; 9 bases align to TRBD1. The CDR3 runs to 16 residues. Germline CDR1 is SNHLY and CDR2 is FYNNEI. V trimming: 2 bases; J trimming: 6 bases; junction bases outside the gene matches: 11. The CDR3 is CASSEWRPGQGFEQYF. The CDR3 nucleotides are TGTGCCAGCAGTGAATGGAGACCGGGACAGGGATTCGAGCAGTACTTC.

J is TRBJ1-1 and V is TRBV19; D possibly corresponds to TRBD1 (5 bases). The CDR3 length is 13 residues. The germline V gene encodes CDR1 LNHDA and CDR2 SQIVND (reference sequence). V was shortened by 5 bases and J by 8 bases, with 15 bases between the two germline ends. This chain's CDR3 is CASSLQGGAEAFF. The CDR3 coding sequence is TGTGCCAGTAGTCTACAAGGAGGGGCAGAAGCTTTCTTT.

This clone showed up just once. J is TRBJ1-2 and V is TRBV7-2; TRBD1 is a possible D gene (6 bases). Germline-derived CDR1 and CDR2 are SGHTA and FQGNSA. The CDR3 has 14 amino acids. The V end lost 5 bases, the J end lost 8 bases, and 18 bases lay between the germline ends. CDR3 in DNA: TGTGCCAGCAGCCCTAACGCAGGGGAGATAGGCTACACCTTC. Protein product: CASSPNAGEIGYTF.

A single count supports this clone. The gene calls are TRBV2 and TRBJ1-6, with a possible D match to TRBD1 (6 bases). Trimming stripped 7 bases from V and 7 bases from J, with 8 bases between. The germline V gene has CDR1 SNHLY and CDR2 FYNNEI. This CDR3 contains 12 residues. The CDR3 spells CASKDRNSPLHF. The CDR3 DNA is TGTGCCAGCAAGGACAGAAATTCACCCCTCCACTTT.

The V and J genes are TRBV29-1 and TRBJ2-1, with D maybe TRBD2 (6 bases). With 7 bases removed from V and 6 bases from J, the gap between germline ends came to 13 bases. This CDR3 is built from 12 residues. Germline-derived CDR1 and CDR2 are SQVTM and ANQGSEA. CDR3: CSARWGVNEQFF. CDR3 DNA: TGCAGCGCCAGATGGGGGGTCAATGAGCAGTTCTTC.

The V call is TRBV29-1, the J call TRBJ1-5; D gene unclear. CDR3 length: 10 residues. The V gene lost 6 bases and the J gene lost 5 bases, with 5 bases spanning the gap. Germline V lookup: CDR1 SQVTM, CDR2 ANQGSEA. CDR3 residues: CSVGDQPQHF. DNA for the CDR3: TGCAGCGTCGGGGATCAGCCCCAGCATTTT.

The rearrangement joins TRBV3-1 (or the pseudogene TRBV3-2) to TRBJ1-5, with a possible D match to TRBD1 (5 bases). CDR1 is LGHDT, CDR2 YNNKEL, per germline (reference sequence). V shed 3 bases and J shed 3 bases, with 21 bases lying between them. The CDR3 loop spans 18 amino acids. CDR3 protein: CASSQDTISAGPNQPQHF. CDR3 bases: TGTGCCAGCAGCCAGGACACGATATCGGCAGGCCCCAATCAGCCCCAGCATTTT.